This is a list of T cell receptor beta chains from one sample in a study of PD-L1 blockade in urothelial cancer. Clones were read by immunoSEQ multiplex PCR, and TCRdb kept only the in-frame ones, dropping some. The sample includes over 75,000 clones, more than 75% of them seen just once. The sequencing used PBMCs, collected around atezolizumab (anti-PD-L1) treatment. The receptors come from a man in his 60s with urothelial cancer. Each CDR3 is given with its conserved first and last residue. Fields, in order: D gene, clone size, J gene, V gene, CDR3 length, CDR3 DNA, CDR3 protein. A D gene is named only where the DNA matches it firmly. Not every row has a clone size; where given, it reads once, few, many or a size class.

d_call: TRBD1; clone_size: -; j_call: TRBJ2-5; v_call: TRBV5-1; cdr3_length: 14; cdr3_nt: TGCGCCAGCAGCACACCCGGGACAGGGGAGACCCAGTACTTC; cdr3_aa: CASSTPGTGETQYF
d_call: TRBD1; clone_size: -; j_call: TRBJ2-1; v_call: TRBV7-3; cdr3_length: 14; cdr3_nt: TGTGCCAGCAGCTTAGGGACAGGGTACAATGAGCAGTTCTTC; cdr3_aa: CASSLGTGYNEQFF
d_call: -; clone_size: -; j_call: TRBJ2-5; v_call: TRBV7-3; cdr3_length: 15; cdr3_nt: TGTGCCAGCAGCTTAAACAGGGTGCTCGCGGAGACCCAGTACTTC; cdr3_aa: CASSLNRVLAETQYF
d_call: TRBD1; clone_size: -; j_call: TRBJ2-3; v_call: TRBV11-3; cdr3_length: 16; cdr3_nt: TGTGCCAGCAGAAAAACTAGGGGGCGGAACACAGATACGCAGTATTTT; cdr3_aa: CASRKTRGRNTDTQYF
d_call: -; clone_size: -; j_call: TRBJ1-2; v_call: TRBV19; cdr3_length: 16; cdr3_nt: TGTGCCAGTAGTAGGCAAGGGGCGTCCATCCTCTATGGCTACACCTTC; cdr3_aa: CASSRQGASILYGYTF
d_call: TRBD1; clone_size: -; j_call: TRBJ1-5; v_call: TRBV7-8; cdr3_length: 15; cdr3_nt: TGTGCCAGCAGCTCCCAGGGGGAGAGCAATCAGCCCCAGCATTTT; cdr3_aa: CASSSQGESNQPQHF
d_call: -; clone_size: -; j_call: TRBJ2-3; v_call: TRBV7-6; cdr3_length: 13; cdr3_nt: TGTGCCAGCAGCCCGAGCCGAGGAGATACGCAGTATTTT; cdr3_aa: CASSPSRGDTQYF
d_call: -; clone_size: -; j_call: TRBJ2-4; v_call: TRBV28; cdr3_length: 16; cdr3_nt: TGTGCCAGCAGTCGCCTCGAAGCGGTAGCCAAAAACATTCAGTACTTC; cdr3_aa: CASSRLEAVAKNIQYF
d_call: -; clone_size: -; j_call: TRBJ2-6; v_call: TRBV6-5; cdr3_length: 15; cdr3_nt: TGTGCCAGCAGTTACGATGCGGCCGGGGCCAACGTCCTGACTTTC; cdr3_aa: CASSYDAAGANVLTF
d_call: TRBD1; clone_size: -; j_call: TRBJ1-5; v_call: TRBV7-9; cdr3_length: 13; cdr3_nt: TGTGCAGGGGCAGGGACAGGGAATCAGCCCCAGCATTTT; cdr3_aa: CAGAGTGNQPQHF
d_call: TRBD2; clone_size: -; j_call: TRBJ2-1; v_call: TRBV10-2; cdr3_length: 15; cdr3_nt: TGCGCCAGTGAACTAGCGGGAGGGGACTACAATGAGCAGTTCTTC; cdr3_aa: CASELAGGDYNEQFF
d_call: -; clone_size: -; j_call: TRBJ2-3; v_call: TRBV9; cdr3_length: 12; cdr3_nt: TGTGCCAGCAGCGTAGCAACAGATACGCAGTATTTT; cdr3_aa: CASSVATDTQYF
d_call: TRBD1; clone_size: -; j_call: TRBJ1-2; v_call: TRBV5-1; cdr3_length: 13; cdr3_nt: TGCGCCAGCAGCCCGGACAGGGCCCATGGCTACACCTTC; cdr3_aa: CASSPDRAHGYTF
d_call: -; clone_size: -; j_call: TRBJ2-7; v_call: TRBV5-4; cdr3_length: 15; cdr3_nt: TGTGCCAGCAGCTTCTCGGGGGAGGTCGGCTACGAGCAGTACTTC; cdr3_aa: CASSFSGEVGYEQYF
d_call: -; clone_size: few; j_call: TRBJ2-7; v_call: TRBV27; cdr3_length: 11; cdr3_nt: TGTGCCAGCAGTCTCGCGTACGAGCAGTACTTC; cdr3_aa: CASSLAYEQYF
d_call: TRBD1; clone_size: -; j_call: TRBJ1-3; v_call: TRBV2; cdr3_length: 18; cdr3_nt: TGTGCCTTCCTAAGGACAGGGACAGGAAGATACTCTGGAAACACCATATATTTT; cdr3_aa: CAFLRTGTGRYSGNTIYF
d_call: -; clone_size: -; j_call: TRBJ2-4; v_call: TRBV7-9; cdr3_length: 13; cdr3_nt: TGTGCCAGCAGCCGGGAGGCCAAAAACATTCAGTACTTC; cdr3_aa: CASSREAKNIQYF
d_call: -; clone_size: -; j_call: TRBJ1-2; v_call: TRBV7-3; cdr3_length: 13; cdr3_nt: TGTGCCAGCAGCCCAGACAGAAACTATGGCTACACCTTC; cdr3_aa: CASSPDRNYGYTF
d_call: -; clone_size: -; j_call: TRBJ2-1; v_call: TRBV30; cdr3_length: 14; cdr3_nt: TGTGCCTGGAGTGCCTGGACTACGAACAATGAGCAGTTCTTC; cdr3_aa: CAWSAWTTNNEQFF
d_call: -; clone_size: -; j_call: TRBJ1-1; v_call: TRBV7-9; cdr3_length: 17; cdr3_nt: TGTGCCAGCAGCTTAACCTGGGCCATTAAGGTGAACACTGAAGCTTTCTTT; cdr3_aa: CASSLTWAIKVNTEAFF
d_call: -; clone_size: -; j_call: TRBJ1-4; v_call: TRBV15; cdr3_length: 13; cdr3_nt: TGTGCCACCAGCGGCGGATGGGATGAAAAACTGTTTTTT; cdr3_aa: CATSGGWDEKLFF
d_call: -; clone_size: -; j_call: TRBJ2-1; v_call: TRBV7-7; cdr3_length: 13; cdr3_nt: TGTGCTAGCAGCTTATCAGCGCAGAATGAGCAGTTCTTC; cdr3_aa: CASSLSAQNEQFF
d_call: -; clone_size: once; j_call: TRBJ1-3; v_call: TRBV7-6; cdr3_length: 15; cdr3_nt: TGTGCCAGCAGCTTAGAGGGAGGATCTGGAAACACCATATATTTT; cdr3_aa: CASSLEGGSGNTIYF
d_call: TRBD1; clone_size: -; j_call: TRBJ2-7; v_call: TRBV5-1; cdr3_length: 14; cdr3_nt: TGCGCCAGCAGCTCAGGGGGACAGGTCTACGAGCAGTACTTC; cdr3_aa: CASSSGGQVYEQYF
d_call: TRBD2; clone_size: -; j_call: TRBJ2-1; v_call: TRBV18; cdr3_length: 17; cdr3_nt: TGTGCCAGCTCACCTAGTAGCGGGCTAAGCTCCTACAATGAGCAGTTCTTC; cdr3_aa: CASSPSSGLSSYNEQFF
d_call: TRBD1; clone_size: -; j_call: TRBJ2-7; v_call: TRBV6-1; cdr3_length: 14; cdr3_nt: TGTGCCAGCAGTGACACAGGGGTGGCGTACGAGCAGTACTTC; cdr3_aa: CASSDTGVAYEQYF
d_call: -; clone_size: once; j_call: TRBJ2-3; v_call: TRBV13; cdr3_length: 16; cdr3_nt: TGTGCCAGCACCTTCAGGATGTCACCTAGCACAGATACGCAGTATTTT; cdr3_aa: CASTFRMSPSTDTQYF
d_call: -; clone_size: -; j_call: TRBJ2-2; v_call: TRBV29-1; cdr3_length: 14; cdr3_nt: TGCAGCGTTGAAGAGACACTGAACACCGGGGAGCTGTTTTTT; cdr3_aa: CSVEETLNTGELFF
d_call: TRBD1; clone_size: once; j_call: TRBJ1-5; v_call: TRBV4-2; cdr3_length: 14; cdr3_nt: TGTGCCAGCAGTCCCGGACAGGAGGGTCAGCCCCAGCATTTT; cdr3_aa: CASSPGQEGQPQHF
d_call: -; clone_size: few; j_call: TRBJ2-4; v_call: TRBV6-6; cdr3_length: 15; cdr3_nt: TGTGCCAGCAGCCCAGAATCGGGAGCCAAAAACATTCAGTACTTC; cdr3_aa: CASSPESGAKNIQYF
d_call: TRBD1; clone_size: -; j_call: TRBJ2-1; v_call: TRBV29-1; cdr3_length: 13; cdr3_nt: TGCAGCGTTGATTCCGGGACAGGGAATGAGCAGTTCTTC; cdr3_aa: CSVDSGTGNEQFF
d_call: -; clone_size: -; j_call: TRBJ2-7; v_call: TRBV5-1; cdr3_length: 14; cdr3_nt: TGCGCCAGCAGCTCGCAAAGACAGGCCGGCGAGCAGTACTTC; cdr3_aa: CASSSQRQAGEQYF
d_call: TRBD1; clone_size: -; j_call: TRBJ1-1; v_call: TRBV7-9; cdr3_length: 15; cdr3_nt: TGTGCCAGCAGCTTATCCAGGACAGGGGGCACTGAAGCTTTCTTT; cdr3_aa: CASSLSRTGGTEAFF
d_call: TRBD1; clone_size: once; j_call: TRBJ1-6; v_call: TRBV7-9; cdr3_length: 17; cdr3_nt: TGTGCCAGCAGCTTGGGGACAGGGGCCTCCTATAATTCACCCCTCCACTTT; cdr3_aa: CASSLGTGASYNSPLHF
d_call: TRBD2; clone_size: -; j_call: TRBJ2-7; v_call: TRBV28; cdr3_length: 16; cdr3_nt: TGTGCCAGCAGTAGCGATAGCGGGAGGGCCCTCTACGAGCAGTACTTC; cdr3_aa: CASSSDSGRALYEQYF
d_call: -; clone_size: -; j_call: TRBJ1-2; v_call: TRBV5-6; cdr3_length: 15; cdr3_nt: TGTGCCAGCAGCCCCAACGGGGGGCTGATCTATGGCTACACCTTC; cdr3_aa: CASSPNGGLIYGYTF
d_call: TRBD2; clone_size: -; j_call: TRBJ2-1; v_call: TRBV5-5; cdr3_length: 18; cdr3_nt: TGTGCCAGCAGCTTGAGAACTAGCGGGGGGGCCTCCTACAATGAGCAGTTCTTC; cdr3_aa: CASSLRTSGGASYNEQFF
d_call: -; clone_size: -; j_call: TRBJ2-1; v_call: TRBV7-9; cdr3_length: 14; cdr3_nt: TGTGCCAGCAGCTTGGGGGGGCTCAACAATGAGCAGTTCTTC; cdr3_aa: CASSLGGLNNEQFF
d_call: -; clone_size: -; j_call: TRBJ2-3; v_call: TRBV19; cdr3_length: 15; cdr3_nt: TGTGCCAGTAGTTTTACACGAATGGGGCCAGATACGCAGTATTTT; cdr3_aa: CASSFTRMGPDTQYF